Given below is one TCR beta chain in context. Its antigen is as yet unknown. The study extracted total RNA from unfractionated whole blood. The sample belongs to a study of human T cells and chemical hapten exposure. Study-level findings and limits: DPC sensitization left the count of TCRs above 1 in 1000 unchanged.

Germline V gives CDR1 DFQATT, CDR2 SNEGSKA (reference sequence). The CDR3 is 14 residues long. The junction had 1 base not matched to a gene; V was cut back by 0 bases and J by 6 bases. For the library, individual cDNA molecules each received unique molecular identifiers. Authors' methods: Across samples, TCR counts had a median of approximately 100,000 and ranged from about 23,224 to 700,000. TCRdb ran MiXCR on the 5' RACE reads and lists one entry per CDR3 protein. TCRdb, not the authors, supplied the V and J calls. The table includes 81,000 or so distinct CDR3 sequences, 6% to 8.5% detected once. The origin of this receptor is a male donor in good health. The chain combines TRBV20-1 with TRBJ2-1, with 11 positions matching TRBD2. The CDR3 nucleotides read TGCAGTGCTAGAGAGCTAGCGGGAGGCAATGAGCAGTTCTTC. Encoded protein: CSARELAGGNEQFF.